The 8 T cell receptor beta chains below come from one sample, sequenced in a study of shared clonotypes between healthy human individuals. The method was immunoSEQ multiplex PCR; TCRdb's version includes in-frame clones alone and lacks a portion of them. The data hold millions of clones, with roughly 95% observed a single time. Specimen: naive CD4+ T cells sorted from blood. Subset reported: CD45RA+ positively selected. Receptor source: a man aged 18 to 29 in good health.

The chain uses TRBV18 and TRBJ2-2, with TRBD1 identical over 7 bases. Germline V gives CDR1 KGHSH, CDR2 LQKENI. V was clipped by 1 base and J by 0 bases; unmatched bases: 8. This CDR3 is 18 amino acids long. CDR3 in DNA: TGTGCCAGCTCACCACAAGCATTCGGGACAGCGAACACCGGGGAGCTGTTTTTT. Protein sequence: CASSPQAFGTANTGELFF.

The V and J genes are TRBV5-4 and TRBJ1-1; D possibly corresponds to TRBD1 (5 bases). Trimming took 3 bases from V and 3 from J, leaving 15 bases between them. The CDR3 runs 15 residues. Germline V gene data show CDR1 as SGHNT and CDR2 as YYREEE (reference sequence). The CDR3: CASSSPFGGDTEAFF. As DNA, the CDR3 is TGTGCCAGCAGCTCCCCCTTTGGGGGTGACACTGAAGCTTTCTTT.

J is TRBJ1-4 and V is TRBV4-3; D perhaps matches TRBD1 (5 bases). This CDR3 has 16 amino acids. The germline CDR1 and CDR2 sequences are LGHNA and YSLEER. Deletions cut 0 bases from V and 4 bases from J, with 12 bases between. CDR3 residues: CASSQDEGKFNEKLFF. Here the CDR3 DNA reads TGCGCCAGCAGCCAAGATGAGGGGAAGTTTAATGAAAAACTGTTTTTT.

The rearrangement joins TRBV27 to TRBJ1-6, with TRBD1 matching over 8 bases. CDR1 MNHEY and CDR2 SMNVEV come from the germline V gene (reference sequence). Trimming at V came to 5 bases and at J to 0 bases, leaving 9 bases not matched to a gene. The CDR3 totals 18 residues. The CDR3 region is CASSTRQGRSSYNSPLHF. As DNA, the CDR3 is TGTGCCAGCAGTACCCGACAGGGGCGAAGCTCCTATAATTCACCCCTCCACTTT.

The chain links TRBV11-2 to TRBJ2-5, with TRBD2 matching 13 bases. Losses at the gene ends were 1 base for V and 6 bases for J; bases not matched to a gene: 14. The germline V gene encodes CDR1 SGHAT and CDR2 FQNNGV. The CDR3 contains 19 residues. CDR3 sequence (DNA): TGTGCCAGCAGCTTAGTAGGAAACCTTGGACTAGCGGGAGTGAAGACCCAGTACTTC. Encoded protein: CASSLVGNLGLAGVKTQYF.

For the CDR3, the DNA is TGTGCCAGCAGCCAAGATTCGGGACTAGTCGGTGAAAAACTGTTTTTT. Translated: CASSQDSGLVGEKLFF. V and J are TRBV4-2 and TRBJ1-4, with a weak D call TRBD1 (5 bases). This CDR3 spans 16 amino acids. The V end was cut by 0 bases, the J end by 7 bases, with 15 bases between. The germline V gene has CDR1 LGHNA and CDR2 YNFKEQ.

Here the CDR3 reads CATRQGADTGELFF. In DNA form, the CDR3 reads TGCGCCACGAGACAGGGGGCGGACACCGGGGAGCTGTTTTTT. The chain combines TRBV10-2 with TRBJ2-2, with 10 nucleotides matching TRBD1. Per the germline V gene, CDR1 is WSHSY and CDR2 is SAAADI. The junction had 5 bases not matched to a gene; V was cut back by 10 bases and J by 3 bases. The CDR3 is 14 residues long.

This chain connects TRBV5-1 to TRBJ2-1; 8 bases match TRBD2. The length of the CDR3 is 15 residues. V trimming: 7 bases; J trimming: 7 bases; junction bases outside the gene matches: 13. Germline CDR1 and CDR2: SGHRS and YFSETQ. The CDR3 DNA sequence: TGCGCCAGCCTACCCGGCGGCGGGGGGATGAATGAGCAGTTCTTC. Translated, it gives CASLPGGGGMNEQFF. The variable domain in full, with the rest retrieved from reference TRBV5-1 and TRBJ2-1, is KAGVTQTPRYLIKTRGQQVTLSCSPISGHRSVSWYQQTPGQGLQFLFEYFSETQRNKGNFPGRFSGRQFSNSRSEMNVSTLELGDSALYLCASLPGGGGMNEQFFGPGTRLTVL.